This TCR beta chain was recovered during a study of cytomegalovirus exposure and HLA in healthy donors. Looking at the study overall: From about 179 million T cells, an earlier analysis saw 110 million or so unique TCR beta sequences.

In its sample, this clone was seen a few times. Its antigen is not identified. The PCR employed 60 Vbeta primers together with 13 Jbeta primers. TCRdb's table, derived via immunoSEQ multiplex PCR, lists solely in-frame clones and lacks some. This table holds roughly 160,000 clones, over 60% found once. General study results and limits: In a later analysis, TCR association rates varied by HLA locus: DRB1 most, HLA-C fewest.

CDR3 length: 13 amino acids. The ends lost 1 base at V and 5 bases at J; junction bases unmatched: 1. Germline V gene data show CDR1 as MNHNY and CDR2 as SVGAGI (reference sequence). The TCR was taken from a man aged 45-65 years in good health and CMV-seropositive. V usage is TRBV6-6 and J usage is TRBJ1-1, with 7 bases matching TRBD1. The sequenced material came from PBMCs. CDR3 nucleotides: TGTGCCAGCAGTTACTACAGGGGAACTGAAGCTTTCTTT. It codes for CASSYYRGTEAFF.